This paragraph reports one TCR beta chain. Its antigen is still unknown. By 5'RACE template switching, TCR cDNA was produced, with a universal primer site and UMIs added in the process. One entry per CDR3 protein results from TCRdb running MiXCR on the 5' RACE reads. The data show roughly 330,000 distinct CDR3 sequences, around 7% seen once. From germline, CDR1 is LGHNA and CDR2 YSLEER. CDR3 length equals 15 residues. Trimming took off 0 bases at V and 10 bases at J, with 15 bases between the two ends. This sample was included in a study of T cells after yellow fever vaccination. Study-wide results and limits: Abundant clonotypes from the bulk population could get into FACS-sorted repertoires as contaminants. Shared CD4/CD8 clonotypes were a small share, likely from convergent recombination. Subsequent booster samples again held most clones from primary vaccination (approximately 95% CD4, roughly 91% CD8).

This chain connects TRBV4-3 to TRBJ1-4; a possible D gene is TRBD1 (6 bases). The sample was PBMCs, taken 45 days after the first yellow fever vaccination. This TCR was sampled from a man younger than 35 who received the YFV17D yellow fever vaccine. DNA of the CDR3: TGCGCCAGCAGCCAAGATTTTGGGGGCTGGGGAAAACTGTTTTTT. Encoded protein: CASSQDFGGWGKLFF.